These T cell receptor beta chains were read from a single sample in a study of Ad26.COV2.S vaccination and SARS-CoV-2 variants. TCRdb keeps only in-frame clones here, not all; method: immunoSEQ multiplex PCR. The sample shows fewer than 400,000 clones, 85% to 90% of them seen only once. The input for sequencing was peripheral blood, taken in a trial of Ad26.COV2.S vaccine versus placebo. These receptors were collected from a person between 18 and 65 years old who received the Ad26.COV2.S COVID-19 vaccine or a placebo. Both conserved end residues are part of each CDR3. The order of the fields is clone size, J gene, D gene, V gene, CDR3 DNA, CDR3 protein. D genes are given only for firm matches. The size entry is marked missing in some rows and otherwise reads once, few, many or a size class.

>NA|TRBJ1-6|NA|TRBV9
TGTGCCAGCAGCGTAGGGGGAGTAGAAAATTCACCCCTCCACTTT
CASSVGGVENSPLHF
>NA|TRBJ2-7|TRBD1|TRBV6-2/TRBV6-3
TGTGCCAGCAGTTACTCGATGGGACAGGGGGACTACGAGCAGTACTTC
CASSYSMGQGDYEQYF
>NA|TRBJ1-2|NA|TRBV7-5
TGTGTCAGAAGCTTAGTTGGGGGCCAGGGTTTACGGGGCTACACCTTC
CVRSLVGGQGLRGYTF
>NA|TRBJ2-7|TRBD2|TRBV7-2
TGTGCCAGCGGGAGCGGGGGGGCTACTTCCTACGAGCAGTACTTC
CASGSGGATSYEQYF
>NA|TRBJ1-2|TRBD1|TRBV3-1/TRBV3-2
TGTGCCAGCAGCCAGCTGGACAGGGGCTACACCTTC
CASSQLDRGYTF
>NA|TRBJ2-5|NA|TRBV5-8
TGTGCCAGCAGCTTGGTTTCGGCGGACACGTACCAAGAGACCCAGTACTTC
CASSLVSADTYQETQYF
>NA|TRBJ2-3|TRBD2|TRBV19
TGTGCCAGCAGACCCATCGGACTAGCGGGGGGACGTAGCACAGATACGCAGTATTTT
CASRPIGLAGGRSTDTQYF
>NA|TRBJ1-6|TRBD1|TRBV10-2
TGCGCCAGCAGTGATCGGGACAGGGGAGGTTCACCCCTCCACTTT
CASSDRDRGGSPLHF
>NA|TRBJ2-1|NA|TRBV4-2
TGTGCCAGCAGCCAAATGACAGGGAGGTCCTACAATGAGCAGTTCTTC
CASSQMTGRSYNEQFF
>NA|TRBJ1-3|TRBD1|TRBV10-2
TGCGCCAGCAGTCAGACGACAGGGGGCTCTGGAAACACCATATATTTT
CASSQTTGGSGNTIYF
>NA|TRBJ1-5|NA|TRBV18
TGTGCCAGCTCACCGCGGGAGGCAGGGAACATCAATCAGCCCCAGCATTTT
CASSPREAGNINQPQHF
>NA|TRBJ2-7|NA|TRBV7-9
TGTGCCAGCAGCTTAGAAACACTCTACTTC
CASSLETLYF
>NA|TRBJ1-2|NA|TRBV5-6
TGTGCCAGCAGCCCGAGAATTAACTATGGCTACACCTTC
CASSPRINYGYTF
>NA|TRBJ2-3|TRBD2|TRBV5-1
TGCGCCAGCAGCCCCGGGACTAGGGGCACAGATACGCAGTATTTT
CASSPGTRGTDTQYF
>NA|TRBJ1-1|NA|TRBV11-3
TGTGCCAGCAGCTTACGGGGCGACACTGAAGCTTTCTTT
CASSLRGDTEAFF
>NA|TRBJ2-4|TRBD1|TRBV4-2
TGTGCCAGCAGCGAAGGGATGGACAGGCGGGACATTCAGTACTTC
CASSEGMDRRDIQYF
>NA|TRBJ2-5|TRBD2|TRBV5-4
TGTGCCAGCAGCCTTGGACTAGCGGGGGGGATACAAGAGACCCAGTACTTC
CASSLGLAGGIQETQYF
>NA|TRBJ2-7|NA|TRBV6-5
TGTGCCAGCAGCAGGGACTTAGCCTACGAGCAGTACTTC
CASSRDLAYEQYF
>NA|TRBJ1-4|NA|TRBV6-5
TGTGCCAGCAAGGAGGGTAGGGGAACTAATGAAAAACTGTTTTTT
CASKEGRGTNEKLFF
>once|TRBJ2-7|NA|TRBV18
TGTGCCAGCTCATCGGACAAAATGGCCTACGAGCAGTACTTC
CASSSDKMAYEQYF
>few|TRBJ1-4|TRBD1|TRBV25-1
TGTGCCAGCAGTGAAATGAACAGGGGTACTGAAAAACTGTTTTTT
CASSEMNRGTEKLFF
>NA|TRBJ1-5|NA|TRBV27
TGTGCCAGCAGTCCCGGACGCGGCAATCAGCCCCAGCATTTT
CASSPGRGNQPQHF
>NA|TRBJ2-5|NA|TRBV19
TGTGCCAGTAGTAGAGGCCTAGCTGAATGGGAAGAGACCCAGTACTTC
CASSRGLAEWEETQYF
>NA|TRBJ2-2|NA|TRBV7-8
TGTGCCAGCAGCTACCCTCCAGCAGGGAGGAACACCGGGGAGCTGTTTTTT
CASSYPPAGRNTGELFF
>few|TRBJ2-4|NA|TRBV24-1
TGTGCCACCAGTGGCCTACAAAGGATGGCCAAAAACATTCAGTACTTC
CATSGLQRMAKNIQYF
>NA|TRBJ1-5|NA|TRBV9
TGTGCCAGCAGCGTAGGACCGGATCAGCCCCAGCATTTT
CASSVGPDQPQHF
>NA|TRBJ2-7|NA|TRBV20-1
TGCAGTGCTAGGGACACCTACGAGCAGTACTTC
CSARDTYEQYF